This is a list of T cell receptor beta chains from one sample in a study of T cell repertoires in cytomegalovirus infection. No antigens are known for them. TCRdb analysed the reads with MiXCR anew, one entry per CDR3 protein. The repertoire holds just over 450,000 distinct CDR3 sequences, with approximately 40% as singletons. The sample here was cultured PBMCs, taken from culture after CMV antigen stimulation. These TCRs come from a human donor in good health (CMV status not recorded). Some clones in this sample may be carry-over from other donors' samples. Each CDR3 is given with its conserved first and last residue. The D gene is left open where the match is weak. Clone size appears in some rows only: once, few, many, or a class for an expanded clone.

V gene	J gene	D gene	clone size	CDR3 protein	CDR3 DNA
TRBV4-1	TRBJ1-1	NA	NA	CASSPGPRGTEAFF	TGCGCCAGCAGCCCCGGGCCCCGCGGCACTGAAGCTTTCTTT
TRBV11-2	TRBJ2-3	TRBD2	NA	CASSLGRGGNTDTQYF	TGTGCCAGCAGCTTAGGGCGGGGGGGAAACACAGATACGCAGTATTTT
TRBV6-2/TRBV6-3	TRBJ1-1	NA	NA	CASTIGTRRVTEAFF	TGTGCCAGCACTATCGGGACACGGCGGGTCACTGAAGCTTTCTTT
TRBV3-1	TRBJ2-2	NA	NA	CASSQEWGRGSNTGELFF	TGTGCCAGCAGCCAAGAATGGGGACGGGGATCAAACACCGGGGAGCTGTTTTTT
TRBV27	TRBJ2-3	TRBD2	NA	CASSWSLTSGGARDTQYF	TGTGCCAGCAGCTGGTCCCTCACTAGCGGGGGGGCACGAGATACGCAGTATTTT
TRBV5-6	TRBJ2-1	TRBD2	few	CASSLSSGRAFTLPGEQFF	TGTGCCAGCAGCTTGTCGAGCGGGAGGGCCTTTACCCTTCCCGGTGAGCAGTTCTTC
TRBV28	TRBJ1-6	NA	NA	CASSSRPRNSPLHF	TGTGCCAGCAGTTCACGGCCCCGCAATTCACCCCTCCACTTT
TRBV5-1	TRBJ2-7	NA	few	CASSLGQGQYEQYF	TGCGCCAGCAGCTTGGGTCAGGGGCAGTACGAGCAGTACTTC
TRBV5-3	TRBJ2-1	TRBD1	few	CASSLMMGQGLF	TGTGCCAGCAGCTTGATGATGGGACAGGGGCTCTTC
TRBV20-1	TRBJ2-1	NA	few	CSASLGGHDNEQFF	TGCAGTGCTTCCCTCGGGGGGCACGACAATGAGCAGTTCTTC
TRBV7-2	TRBJ2-1	TRBD1	NA	CASSLFHGQGSPNEQFF	TGTGCCAGCAGCCTGTTCCATGGACAGGGGTCCCCCAATGAGCAGTTCTTC
TRBV7-2	TRBJ2-3	TRBD2	NA	CASSLRAGAASDTQYF	TGTGCCAGCAGCTTAAGAGCGGGAGCGGCATCCGATACGCAGTATTTT
TRBV20-1	TRBJ2-3	TRBD2	NA	CSAYPGTSATDTQYF	TGCAGTGCCTACCCCGGGACTAGCGCCACAGATACGCAGTATTTT
TRBV2	TRBJ2-4	NA	NA	CASRVKNIQYF	TGTGCCAGCAGAGTCAAAAACATTCAGTACTTC
TRBV5-1	TRBJ2-1	NA	few	CASSLRGAVDEQFF	TGCGCCAGCAGCTTGAGGGGCGCAGTCGATGAGCAGTTCTTC
TRBV7-9	TRBJ1-3	NA	NA	CASSLGLNFSPGNTIYF	TGTGCCAGCAGCTTGGGCCTAAACTTTAGCCCTGGAAACACCATATATTTT
TRBV7-2	TRBJ2-7	NA	few	CASSLALARNNEQYF	TGTGCCAGCAGCTTAGCCCTCGCGAGGAACAACGAGCAGTACTTC
TRBV30	TRBJ2-1	NA	NA	CAWSPRTNEQFF	TGTGCCTGGAGTCCAAGGACCAATGAGCAGTTCTTC
TRBV10-1	TRBJ2-5	TRBD2	NA	CASSTIFGLAGGRQETQYF	TGCGCCAGCAGCACGATATTTGGACTAGCGGGAGGACGGCAAGAGACCCAGTACTTC
TRBV28	TRBJ2-1	NA	NA	CASIGGDSKNEQFF	TGTGCCAGCATAGGGGGAGACAGTAAAAATGAGCAGTTCTTC
TRBV20-1	TRBJ2-1	NA	NA	CSASGAAYNEQFF	TGCAGTGCTAGCGGGGCGGCCTACAATGAGCAGTTCTTC
TRBV6-5	TRBJ2-1	TRBD2	NA	CASTRGGVNEQFF	TGTGCCAGCACGCGTGGGGGGGTAAATGAGCAGTTCTTC
TRBV20-1	TRBJ2-1	NA	once	CSATPSYNEQFF	TGCAGTGCTACACCGAGCTACAATGAGCAGTTCTTC
TRBV7-8	TRBJ2-7	TRBD2	NA	CASTPRGGVAYEQYF	TGTGCCAGCACCCCGCGGGGGGGAGTCGCCTACGAGCAGTACTTC
TRBV6-1	TRBJ2-3	TRBD1	NA	CASSAFTGGNSDTQYF	TGTGCCAGCAGTGCCTTCACAGGGGGCAACTCAGATACGCAGTATTTT
TRBV6-1	TRBJ2-6	NA	few	CASSEVSGANVLTF	TGTGCCAGCAGTGAGGTGTCTGGGGCCAACGTCCTGACTTTC
TRBV7-2	TRBJ2-7	NA	NA	CASSYQGSSYEQYF	TGTGCCAGCAGCTATCAGGGGAGCTCCTACGAGCAGTACTTC
TRBV7-9	TRBJ2-5	NA	NA	CASTLRQETQETQYF	TGTGCCAGCACCTTGAGGCAGGAGACCCAAGAGACCCAGTACTTC
TRBV6-1	TRBJ1-1	NA	few	CASSESWGTLIAFF	TGTGCCAGCAGTGAAAGTTGGGGGACCCTGATAGCTTTCTTT
TRBV7-7	TRBJ2-3	TRBD1	few	CASSKTGTGKDTQYF	TGTGCCAGCAGCAAAACCGGGACAGGGAAAGATACGCAGTATTTT
TRBV11-3	TRBJ2-1	TRBD2	NA	CASSTGLVPDNEQFF	TGTGCCAGCAGCACCGGACTAGTTCCCGACAATGAGCAGTTCTTC
TRBV6-6	TRBJ1-5	NA	few	CASSSFTSNQPQHF	TGTGCCAGCAGTTCCTTTACCAGCAATCAGCCCCAGCATTTT
TRBV6-5	TRBJ1-1	NA	NA	CASSYGGEGTEAFF	TGTGCCAGCAGTTACGGGGGGGAAGGGACTGAAGCTTTCTTT
TRBV19	TRBJ2-3	NA	NA	CASTPWGARWSDTQYF	TGTGCCAGTACCCCTTGGGGGGCCCGATGGTCAGATACGCAGTATTTT
TRBV7-2	TRBJ1-6	TRBD1	NA	CASSETGGEYSPLHF	TGTGCCAGCAGCGAGACAGGGGGAGAATATTCACCCCTCCACTTT
TRBV20-1	TRBJ2-3	TRBD2	NA	CSARFSGGSTDTQYF	TGCAGTGCTAGGTTCAGCGGGGGCAGCACAGATACGCAGTATTTT
TRBV7-9	TRBJ2-7	NA	NA	CASSQAGNSYEQYF	TGTGCCAGCAGCCAGGCAGGGAACTCCTACGAGCAGTACTTC